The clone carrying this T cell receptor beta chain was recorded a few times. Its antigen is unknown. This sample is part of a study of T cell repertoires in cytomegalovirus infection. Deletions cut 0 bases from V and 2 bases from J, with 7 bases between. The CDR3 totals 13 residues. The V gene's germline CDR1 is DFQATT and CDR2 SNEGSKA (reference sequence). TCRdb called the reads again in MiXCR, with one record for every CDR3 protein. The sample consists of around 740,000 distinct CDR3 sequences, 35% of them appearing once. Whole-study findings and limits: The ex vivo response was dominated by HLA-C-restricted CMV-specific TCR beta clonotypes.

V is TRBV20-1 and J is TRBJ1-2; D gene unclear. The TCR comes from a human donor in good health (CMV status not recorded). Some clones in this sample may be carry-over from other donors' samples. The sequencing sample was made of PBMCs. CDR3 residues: CSARDEGNYGYTF. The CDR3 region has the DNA TGCAGTGCTAGAGATGAGGGCAACTATGGCTACACCTTC.